This TCR beta chain is from a study of T cells in narcolepsy. Study background: Patients with NT1 or NT2 and healthy control donors were enrolled. General observations from the study: In some patient and control memory CD4+ samples, autoreactive clones were absent.

V lost 8 bases and J 3 bases, leaving 12 bases between the germline ends. Germline-derived CDR1 and CDR2 are LNHDA and SQIVND (reference sequence). The CDR3 is made up of 13 amino acids. Note on this clone: Its antigen is unidentified.

Assay: immunoSEQ multiplex PCR; the TCRdb copy retains only in-frame clones and omits some. The sample includes 30,000 to 40,000 clones, approximately 78% of them seen just once. This sequence was found in a human donor with narcolepsy. Sequenced material: CD45RA- memory CD4+ T cells from PBMCs. The chain joins TRBV19 to TRBJ2-3; a possible D gene is TRBD2 (5 bases). For the CDR3, the DNA is TGTGCCAGTGGGGTGGGAGCGACAGATACGCAGTATTTT. Amino acids: CASGVGATDTQYF.